The 21 T cell receptor beta chains in this list originate from one sample, sequenced in a study of cytomegalovirus exposure and HLA in healthy donors. In the PCR, 60 Vbeta and 13 Jbeta primers were used. Repertoires were generated with immunoSEQ multiplex PCR, while TCRdb's copy carries only in-frame clones and drops some. The table lists fewer than 250,000 clones, 60% to 85% of them singletons. The sequenced material came from PBMCs. These receptors originate from a middle-aged woman in good health and CMV-seronegative.

Concerning this clone itself: Compared with germline, one end of the junction differs, possibly owing to a read error. The chain combines TRBV7-9 with TRBJ1-1; D may be TRBD1 (5 bases). The CDR3 has 15 residues. Germline V gene lookup returns CDR1 SEHNR and CDR2 FQNEAQ (reference sequence). CDR3 sequence reads: CSSSYSGRGGTEAFF. The CDR3, as DNA: TGTTCCAGCAGCTACTCGGGGAGGGGTGGCACTGAAGCTTTCTTT.

This clone was detected once. This chain uses TRBV7-9 with TRBJ1-5; D remains ambiguous. Deletions cut 2 bases from V and 5 bases from J, with 4 bases between. The germline V gene has CDR1 SEHNR and CDR2 FQNEAQ (reference sequence). There are 12 residues in the CDR3. CDR3 DNA sequence: TGTGCCAGCAGCTTACCGGATCAGCCCCAGCATTTT. The encoded protein is CASSLPDQPQHF. The whole variable domain, filled in from reference TRBV7-9 and TRBJ1-5, reads DTGVSQNPRHKITKRGQNVTFRCDPISEHNRLYWYRQTLGQGPEFLTYFQNEAQLEKSRLLSDRFSAERPKGSFSTLEIQRTEQGDSAMYLCASSLPDQPQHFGDGTRLSIL.

V is TRBV18 and J is TRBJ2-3; 7 bases fit TRBD2. Trimming cost V 0 bases and J 5 bases; bases outside gene matches: 8. This CDR3 has 16 residues. CDR1 and CDR2 from the germline V gene are KGHSH and LQKENI. CDR3 sequence: CASSPPGGTKKDTQYF. Here the CDR3 DNA reads TGTGCCAGCTCACCACCGGGTGGGACTAAAAAAGATACGCAGTATTTT.

The rearrangement uses TRBV5-1 and TRBJ1-1; the D is unclear. Per germline, CDR1 SGHRS and CDR2 YFSETQ. V gave up 0 bases and J gave up 10 bases, with 10 bases separating them. This CDR3 is built from 12 residues. The CDR3 spells CASSLENGRAFF. In nucleotides, the CDR3 is TGCGCCAGCAGCTTGGAAAACGGGAGAGCTTTCTTT.

In its sample, this clone was seen once. Written as DNA, the CDR3 is TGTGCCAGCAGGGGACAGCGGACAAATTCACCCCTCCACTTT. Translated, it gives CASRGQRTNSPLHF. The genes are TRBV7-2 and TRBJ1-6; 7 nucleotides line up with TRBD1. CDR1 is SGHTA, CDR2 FQGNSA, per germline. J gave up 7 bases and V 6 bases, and 6 bases lay outside the gene matches. The CDR3 consists of 14 residues. Based on the CDR3 plus reference TRBV7-2 and TRBJ1-6, the full variable domain is GAGVSQSPSNKVTEKGKDVELRCDPISGHTALYWYRQSLGQGLEFLIYFQGNSAPDKSGLPSDRFSAERTGGSVSTLTIQRTQQEDSAVYLCASRGQRTNSPLHFGNGTRLTVT.

Only a few counts were recorded for this clone. For the CDR3, the DNA is TGTGCCAGCAGCTCGGACAGGGGTGGAACTGAAGCTTTCTTT. Translating gives CASSSDRGGTEAFF. The chain is built from TRBV5-5 and TRBJ1-1; 9 bases line up with TRBD1. The V segment lost 3 bases and the J segment 5 bases; nucleotides outside the gene matches: 5. The CDR3 loop spans 14 amino acids. Germline lookup yields CDR1 SGHKS and CDR2 YYEKEE (reference sequence).

This chain links TRBV6-5 with TRBJ2-7, with 14 nucleotides matching TRBD2. V gave up 5 bases and J gave up 7 bases; unmatched junction bases: 7. The germline CDR1 and CDR2 sequences are MNHEY and SVGAGI. This CDR3 comprises 15 residues. This CDR3 reads CASSRGLAGAGEQYF. CDR3 sequence (DNA): TGTGCCAGCAGTCGGGGACTAGCGGGAGCCGGGGAGCAGTACTTC.

Here the CDR3 reads CAWAVTGGLETQYF. The CDR3 nucleotides are TGTGCCTGGGCAGTGACAGGGGGTCTCGAGACCCAGTACTTC. This sequence joins TRBV30 and TRBJ2-5; 9 bases are shared with TRBD1. Per the germline V gene, CDR1 is GTSNPN and CDR2 is SVGIG (reference sequence). This CDR3 has 14 amino acids. V lost 5 bases and J lost 5; bases outside the gene matches: 9.

This clone came up once. V and J are TRBV15 and TRBJ1-2; D perhaps matches TRBD1 (5 bases). Germline assignment: CDR1 LNHNV and CDR2 YYDKDF (reference sequence). The V and J ends lost 5 bases and 4 bases respectively, with 8 bases between them. The CDR3 has 12 amino acids. CDR3 sequence reads: CATSGGLYGYTF. Here the CDR3 DNA reads TGTGCCACCAGCGGGGGACTCTATGGCTACACCTTC.

The rearrangement uses TRBV5-1 and TRBJ2-7; 8 positions match TRBD2. V shed 4 bases and J 3 bases; nucleotides not matched to a gene: 9. Germline CDR1 and CDR2: SGHRS and YFSETQ. The CDR3 covers 15 residues. CDR3 nucleotides: TGCGCCAGCAGCCCCGGGGGGGCGCGCAACTACGAGCAGTACGTC. It encodes CASSPGGARNYEQYV.

The chain recombines TRBV30 with TRBJ2-4; D call uncertain. The CDR3 has 14 amino acids. Germline lookup yields CDR1 GTSNPN and CDR2 SVGIG (reference sequence). Deletions cut 0 bases from V and 7 bases from J, with 13 bases between. The CDR3, as DNA: TGTGCCTGGAGTGTAAGACATCCGAGCAACATTCAGTACTTC. This encodes CAWSVRHPSNIQYF.

This clone has more than one count but fewer than ten. This chain joins TRBV30 and TRBJ1-1; no firm D call. The CDR3 spans 13 residues. The germline V gene encodes CDR1 GTSNPN and CDR2 SVGIG (reference sequence). Trimming removed 0 bases at V and 3 bases at J, with 8 bases between. The CDR3 here is CAWSVQRDTEAFF. The CDR3 DNA sequence: TGTGCCTGGAGTGTACAGAGGGACACTGAAGCTTTCTTT. The full variable domain, with the rest looked up from reference TRBV30 and TRBJ1-1, is SQTIHQWPATLVQPVGSPLSLECTVEGTSNPNLYWYRQAAGRGLQLLFYSVGIGQISSEVPQNLSASRPQDRQFILSSKKLLLSDSGFYLCAWSVQRDTEAFFGQGTRLTVV.

V is TRBV2 and J is TRBJ1-2, with 7 bases matching TRBD1. The J segment lost 13 bases and the V segment lost 0 bases, leaving 11 bases of the junction unmatched. This CDR3 spans 14 amino acids. Germline CDR1 reads SNHLY; CDR2 reads FYNNEI. DNA for the CDR3: TGTGCCAGCAGTGAAGCCCCTCGACAGGGCCCGATCACCTTC. Translating gives CASSEAPRQGPITF.

This clone was observed a few times. The chain recombines TRBV6-5 with TRBJ1-4, with 7 bases that match TRBD1. Germline lookup yields CDR1 MNHEY and CDR2 SVGAGI. The trim removed 6 bases at V and 5 bases at J, leaving 0 bases unmatched. This CDR3 region has 12 residues. For the CDR3, the DNA is TGTGCCAGCAGACAGGGGAATGAAAAACTGTTTTTT. Its translation: CASRQGNEKLFF.

This clone appeared a single time. V is TRBV2 and J is TRBJ1-5, with TRBD1 matching 8 bases. This CDR3 comprises 15 residues. CDR1 is SNHLY and CDR2 is FYNNEI in the germline V gene. V shed 6 bases and J 2 bases; nucleotides not matched to a gene: 6. This CDR3 reads CASRVTGQGNQPQHF. DNA of the CDR3: TGTGCCAGCAGAGTAACGGGACAGGGCAATCAGCCCCAGCATTTT. The full variable domain, in which reference TRBV2 and TRBJ1-5 provide the parts outside the CDR3, is EPEVTQTPSHQVTQMGQEVILRCVPISNHLYFYWYRQILGQKVEFLVSFYNNEISEKSEIFDDQFSVERPDGSNFTLKIRSTKLEDSAMYFCASRVTGQGNQPQHFGDGTRLSIL.

The V and J genes are TRBV14 and TRBJ1-1; the D gene is possibly TRBD1 (6 bases). Trimming shortened V by 1 base and J by 5 bases, and 14 bases separated the two germline ends. CDR1 is SGHDN and CDR2 is FVKESK in the germline V gene. There are 15 residues in the CDR3. The CDR3 region is CASSQGIERGTEAFF. The CDR3 DNA follows: TGTGCCAGCAGCCAAGGGATAGAAAGGGGGACTGAAGCTTTCTTT.

V usage is TRBV6-5 and J usage is TRBJ1-3, with no clear D. The V gene's germline CDR1 is MNHEY and CDR2 SVGAGI. The germline V and J ends were trimmed by 6 bases and 0 bases, with 12 bases remaining between them. This CDR3 spans 15 amino acids. The DNA of the CDR3 is TGTGCCAGCAGCTCCAGACTGAGCTCTGGAAACACCATATATTTT. This sequence encodes CASSSRLSSGNTIYF.

CDR3 in amino acids: CAWSVILRDTQYF. CDR3 in DNA: TGTGCCTGGAGTGTAATCCTGAGAGATACGCAGTATTTT. V is TRBV30 and J is TRBJ2-3; D is undetermined. The V and J ends lost 0 bases and 5 bases respectively, with 9 bases between them. The germline CDR1 and CDR2 sequences are GTSNPN and SVGIG (reference sequence). The CDR3 extends over 13 amino acids.

V gene TRBV5-4 combines with J gene TRBJ2-1; 8 nucleotides match TRBD2. The J segment lost 9 bases and the V segment lost 5 bases, leaving 10 bases of the junction unmatched. CDR3 length equals 14 residues. Germline CDR1 reads SGHNT; CDR2 reads YYREEE (reference sequence). The CDR3 spells CASRGTRGGSEQFF. The CDR3 DNA reads as TGTGCCAGCAGAGGGACTAGGGGGGGCAGTGAGCAGTTCTTC.

The rearrangement uses TRBV10-3 and TRBJ1-2; 11 nucleotides agree with TRBD1. With V trimmed by 6 bases and J by 5 bases, 8 bases remained unmatched. The CDR3 is 15 amino acids. From germline, CDR1 is ENHRY and CDR2 SYGVKD. The CDR3 coding sequence is TGTGCCATCAGCGCCGGACAGGGGGCTATTTATGGCTACACCTTC. Protein: CAISAGQGAIYGYTF.

CDR3 DNA sequence: TGTGCCTGGAGCAGTGGGGGAGGGCCACGTGAGCAGTTCTTC. Its translation: CAWSSGGGPREQFF. V gene TRBV30 combines with J gene TRBJ2-1; 7 positions agree with TRBD2. The ends lost 3 bases at V and 9 bases at J; junction bases unmatched: 11. This CDR3 region has 14 residues. Germline loops: CDR1 GTSNPN, CDR2 SVGIG (reference sequence).